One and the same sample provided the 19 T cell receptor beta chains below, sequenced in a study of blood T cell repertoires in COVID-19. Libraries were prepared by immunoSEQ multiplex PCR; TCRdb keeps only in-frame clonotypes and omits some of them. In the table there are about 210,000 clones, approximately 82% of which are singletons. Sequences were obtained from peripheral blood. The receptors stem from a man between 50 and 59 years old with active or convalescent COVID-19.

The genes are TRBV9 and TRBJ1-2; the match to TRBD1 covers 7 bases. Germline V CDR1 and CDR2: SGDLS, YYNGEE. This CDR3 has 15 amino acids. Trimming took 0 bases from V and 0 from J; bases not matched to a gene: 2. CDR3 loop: CASSVGDSSNYGYTF. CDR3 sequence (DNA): TGTGCCAGCAGCGTAGGGGACAGTTCTAACTATGGCTACACCTTC.

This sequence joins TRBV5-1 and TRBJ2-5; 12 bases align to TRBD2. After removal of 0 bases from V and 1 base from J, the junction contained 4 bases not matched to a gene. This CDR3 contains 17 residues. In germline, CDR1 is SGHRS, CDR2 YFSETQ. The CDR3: CASSLVGLAGSQETQYF. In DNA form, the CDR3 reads TGCGCCAGCAGCTTGGTAGGACTAGCGGGGAGCCAAGAGACCCAGTACTTC.

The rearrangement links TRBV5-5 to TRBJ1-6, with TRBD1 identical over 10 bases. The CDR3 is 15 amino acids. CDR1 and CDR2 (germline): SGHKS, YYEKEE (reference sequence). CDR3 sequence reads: CATTGGTGANSPLHF. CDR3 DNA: TGTGCAACCACTGGGGGGACAGGGGCAAATTCACCCCTCCACTTT.

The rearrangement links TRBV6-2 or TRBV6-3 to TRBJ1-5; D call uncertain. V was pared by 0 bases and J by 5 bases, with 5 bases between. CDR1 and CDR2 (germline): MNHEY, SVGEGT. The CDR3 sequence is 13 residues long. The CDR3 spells CASSYSRDQPQHF. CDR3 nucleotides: TGTGCCAGCAGTTACTCCCGAGATCAGCCCCAGCATTTT.

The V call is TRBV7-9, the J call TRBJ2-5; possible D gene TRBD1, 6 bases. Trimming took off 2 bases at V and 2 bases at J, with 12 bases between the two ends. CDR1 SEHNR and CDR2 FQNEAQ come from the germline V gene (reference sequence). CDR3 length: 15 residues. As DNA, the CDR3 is TGTGCCAGCAGCTTATTCAGGGGCCAGCAAGAGACCCAGTACTTC. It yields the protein CASSLFRGQQETQYF.

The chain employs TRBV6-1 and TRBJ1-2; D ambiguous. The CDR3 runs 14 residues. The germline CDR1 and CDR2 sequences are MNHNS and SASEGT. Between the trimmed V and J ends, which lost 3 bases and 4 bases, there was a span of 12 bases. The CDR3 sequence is CASSEGPQSYGYTF. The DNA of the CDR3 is TGTGCCAGCAGTGAGGGCCCTCAGAGCTATGGCTACACCTTC.

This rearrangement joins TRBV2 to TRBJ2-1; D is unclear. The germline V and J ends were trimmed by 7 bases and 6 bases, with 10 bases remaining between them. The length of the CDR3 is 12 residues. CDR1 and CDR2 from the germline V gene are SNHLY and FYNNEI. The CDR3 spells CASKQKTNEQFF. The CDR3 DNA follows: TGTGCCAGCAAACAGAAGACCAATGAGCAGTTCTTC.

The CDR3 reads CASSRIQGNTEAFF. The CDR3 DNA is TGCGCCAGCAGCCGAATTCAGGGTAACACTGAAGCTTTCTTT. The genes are TRBV4-1 and TRBJ1-1; possibly TRBD1 for D (5 bases). CDR3 length equals 14 residues. The germline CDR1 and CDR2 sequences are MGHRA and YSYEKL. V was pared by 4 bases and J by 2 bases, with 11 bases between.

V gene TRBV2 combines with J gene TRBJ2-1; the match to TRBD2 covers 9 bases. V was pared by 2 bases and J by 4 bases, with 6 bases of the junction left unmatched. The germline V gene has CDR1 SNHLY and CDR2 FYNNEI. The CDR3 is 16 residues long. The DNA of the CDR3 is TGTGCCAGCAGTGAACCGTGGCTAGCGGGATACAATGAGCAGTTCTTC. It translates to CASSEPWLAGYNEQFF.

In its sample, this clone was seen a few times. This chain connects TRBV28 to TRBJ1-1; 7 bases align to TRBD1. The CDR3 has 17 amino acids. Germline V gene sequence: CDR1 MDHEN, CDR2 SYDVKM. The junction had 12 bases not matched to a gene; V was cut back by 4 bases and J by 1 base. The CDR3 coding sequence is TGTGCCAGCAGTTCTACACAGCAGGGGGACCCGAACACTGAAGCTTTCTTT. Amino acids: CASSSTQQGDPNTEAFF.

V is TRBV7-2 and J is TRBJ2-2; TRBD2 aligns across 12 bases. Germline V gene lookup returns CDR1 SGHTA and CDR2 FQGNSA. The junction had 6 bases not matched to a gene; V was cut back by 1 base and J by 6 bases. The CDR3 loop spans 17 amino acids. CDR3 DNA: TGTGCCAGCAGCTTAGACCCTAGCGGGAGGGATGCCGGGGAGCTGTTTTTT. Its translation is CASSLDPSGRDAGELFF.

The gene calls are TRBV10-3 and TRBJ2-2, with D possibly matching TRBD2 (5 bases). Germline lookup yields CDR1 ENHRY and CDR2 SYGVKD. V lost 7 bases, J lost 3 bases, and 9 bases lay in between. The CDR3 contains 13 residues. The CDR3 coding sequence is TGTGCCATCATGAGGGTGGACACCGGGGAGCTGTTTTTT. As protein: CAIMRVDTGELFF.

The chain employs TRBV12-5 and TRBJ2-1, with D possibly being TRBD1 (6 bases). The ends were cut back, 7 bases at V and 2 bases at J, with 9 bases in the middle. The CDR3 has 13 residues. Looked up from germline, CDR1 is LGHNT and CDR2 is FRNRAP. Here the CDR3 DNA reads TGTGCTAGTGTTAGGACAGCCTACAATGAGCAGTTCTTC. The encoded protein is CASVRTAYNEQFF. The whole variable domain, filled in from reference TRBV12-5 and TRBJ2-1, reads DARVTQTPRHKVTEMGQEVTMRCQPILGHNTVFWYRQTMMQGLELLAYFRNRAPLDDSGMPKDRFSAEMPDATLATLKIQPSEPRDSAVYFCASVRTAYNEQFFGPGTRLTVL.

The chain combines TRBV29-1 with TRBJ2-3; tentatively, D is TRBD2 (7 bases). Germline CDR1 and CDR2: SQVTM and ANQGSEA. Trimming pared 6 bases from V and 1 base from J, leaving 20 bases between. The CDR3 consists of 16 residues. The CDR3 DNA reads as TGCAGCGTCGCTCCGGGGGGCTTCATTGGCACAGATACGCAGTATTTT. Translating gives CSVAPGGFIGTDTQYF.

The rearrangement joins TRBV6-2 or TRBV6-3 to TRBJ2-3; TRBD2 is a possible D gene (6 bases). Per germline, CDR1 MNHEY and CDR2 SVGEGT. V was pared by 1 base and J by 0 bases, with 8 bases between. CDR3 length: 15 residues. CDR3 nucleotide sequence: TGTGCCAGCAGTTACTGGGCGGGGAGCACAGATACGCAGTATTTT. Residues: CASSYWAGSTDTQYF.

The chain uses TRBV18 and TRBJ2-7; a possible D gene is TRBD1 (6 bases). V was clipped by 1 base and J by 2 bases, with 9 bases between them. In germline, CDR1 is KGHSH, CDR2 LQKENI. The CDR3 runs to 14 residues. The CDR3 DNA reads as TGTGCCAGCTCACCACACAGGGAAGCCTACGAGCAGTACGTC. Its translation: CASSPHREAYEQYV.

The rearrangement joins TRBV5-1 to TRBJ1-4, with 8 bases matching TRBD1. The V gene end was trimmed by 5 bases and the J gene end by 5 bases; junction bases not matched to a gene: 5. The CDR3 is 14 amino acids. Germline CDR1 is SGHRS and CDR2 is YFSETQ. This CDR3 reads CASRPGTGNEKLFF. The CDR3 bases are TGCGCCAGCAGGCCCGGGACAGGAAATGAAAAACTGTTTTTT.

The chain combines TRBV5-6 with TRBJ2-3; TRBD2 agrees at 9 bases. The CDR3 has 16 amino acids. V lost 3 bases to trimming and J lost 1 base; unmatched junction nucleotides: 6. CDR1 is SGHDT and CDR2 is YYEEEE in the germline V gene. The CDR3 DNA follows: TGTGCCAGCAGCTCGACCGGGACTAGCCGCACAGATACGCAGTATTTT. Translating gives CASSSTGTSRTDTQYF.

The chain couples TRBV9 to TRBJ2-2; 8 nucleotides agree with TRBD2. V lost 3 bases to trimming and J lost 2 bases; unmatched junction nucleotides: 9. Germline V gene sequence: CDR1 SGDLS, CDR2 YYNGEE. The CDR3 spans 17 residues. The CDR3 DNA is TGTGCCAGCAGCGCGTCCGGGACTAGTTTTAACACCGGGGAGCTGTTTTTT. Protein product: CASSASGTSFNTGELFF. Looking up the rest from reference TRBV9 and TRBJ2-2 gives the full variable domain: DSGVTQTPKHLITATGQRVTLRCSPRSGDLSVYWYQQSLDQGLQFLIQYYNGEERAKGNILERFSAQQFPDLHSELNLSSLELGDSALYFCASSASGTSFNTGELFFGEGSRLTVL.